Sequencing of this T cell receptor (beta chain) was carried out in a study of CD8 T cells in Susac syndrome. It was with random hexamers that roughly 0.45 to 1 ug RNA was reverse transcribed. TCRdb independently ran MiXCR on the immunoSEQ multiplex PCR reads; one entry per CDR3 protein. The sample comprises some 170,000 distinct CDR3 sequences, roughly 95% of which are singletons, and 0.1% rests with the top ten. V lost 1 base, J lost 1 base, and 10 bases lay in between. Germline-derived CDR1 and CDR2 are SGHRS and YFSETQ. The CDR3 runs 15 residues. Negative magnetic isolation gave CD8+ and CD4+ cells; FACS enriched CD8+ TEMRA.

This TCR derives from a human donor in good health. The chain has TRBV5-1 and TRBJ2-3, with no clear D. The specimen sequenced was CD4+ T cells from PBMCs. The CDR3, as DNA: TGCGCCAGCAGCTTGCGTTGGGGTGGCACAGATACGCAGTATTTT. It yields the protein CASSLRWGGTDTQYF.